A single sample gave rise to the 9 T cell receptor beta chains below, sequenced in a study of cytomegalovirus exposure and HLA in healthy donors. PCR was performed using 60 Vbeta and 13 Jbeta primers. The method was immunoSEQ multiplex PCR; TCRdb's version includes in-frame clones alone and lacks a portion of them. The sample yields 100,000 to 150,000 clones, 87% seen once. The sequencing sample was made of PBMCs. These receptors all come from a woman under 40 in good health and CMV-seronegative.

The V call is TRBV5-1, the J call TRBJ2-7; TRBD2 agrees at 8 bases. CDR1 SGHRS and CDR2 YFSETQ come from the germline V gene. The junction had 7 bases not matched to a gene; V was cut back by 3 bases and J by 5 bases. This CDR3 comprises 14 residues. The CDR3, as DNA: TGCGCCAGCAGCTGGGCGGGAGGTCCGGACGAGCAGTACTTC. It translates to CASSWAGGPDEQYF.

The chain carries TRBV30 and TRBJ1-4, with D tentatively TRBD1 (5 bases). CDR1 is GTSNPN, CDR2 SVGIG, per germline (reference sequence). Trimming stripped 3 bases from V and 4 bases from J, with 18 bases between. The CDR3 runs to 16 residues. CDR3 sequence: CAWSRFDRGVNEKLFF. DNA of the CDR3: TGTGCCTGGAGCCGATTTGATCGGGGGGTTAATGAAAAACTGTTTTTT.

A note on this clone: Other DNA variants within this sample encode the same CDR3. The J gene is TRBJ2-1, the V gene TRBV18; 9 bases agree with TRBD2. The V and J ends lost 2 bases and 4 bases, in that order; junction bases with no gene match: 0. Germline CDR1 is KGHSH and CDR2 is LQKENI. The CDR3 runs to 14 residues. The DNA for the CDR3 is TGTGCCAGCTCACCAGCGGGAGGGTACAATGAGCAGTTCTTC. Translating it yields CASSPAGGYNEQFF. Full variable domain (rest looked up from reference TRBV18 and TRBJ2-1): NAGVMQNPRHLVRRRGQEARLRCSPMKGHSHVYWYRQLPEEGLKFMVYLQKENIIDESGMPKERFSAEFPKEGPSILRIQQVVRGDSAAYFCASSPAGGYNEQFFGPGTRLTVL.

The chain joins TRBV28 to TRBJ1-1, with no clear D. Germline V gives CDR1 MDHEN, CDR2 SYDVKM. The CDR3 is 15 amino acids. V was shortened by 3 bases and J by 2 bases, with 13 bases between the two germline ends. CDR3 DNA sequence: TGTGCCAGCAGTTTCGTCCCCAACGGTAACACTGAAGCTTTCTTT. Its protein is CASSFVPNGNTEAFF.

The V call is TRBV28, the J call TRBJ2-5; D is possibly TRBD2 (6 bases). The J call may be wrong; the DNA end is better matched by TRBJ2-7. CDR1 and CDR2 (germline): MDHEN, SYDVKM. CDR3 size: 15 residues. The CDR3 loop is CASSTGGAGTYEQYF. DNA for the CDR3: TGTGCCAGCAGTACCGGGGGTGCGGGGACCTACGAGCAGTACTTC.

This clone showed up just a few times. V is TRBV4-3 and J is TRBJ2-1; TRBD2 might be the D (6 bases). The V gene's germline CDR1 is LGHNA and CDR2 YSLEER. V gave up 3 bases and J gave up 6 bases, with 15 bases separating them. The CDR3 covers 15 residues. The CDR3 region has the DNA TGCGCCAGCAGCCATTCCCGACTAGGAGGCAATGAGCAGTTCTTC. Translating gives CASSHSRLGGNEQFF.

V usage is TRBV6-5 and J usage is TRBJ2-5; 9 bases map to TRBD1. The end of the DNA aligns better with TRBJ2-7, so the J call may be wrong. Germline V CDR1 and CDR2: MNHEY, SVGAGI. The CDR3 runs to 15 residues. The CDR3, as DNA: TGTGCCAGCAGTTATGCCGGGACAGGGTACTACGAGCAGTACTTC. This gives the protein CASSYAGTGYYEQYF.

This clone was detected only once. This chain joins TRBV7-3 and TRBJ2-2; 10 nucleotides align to TRBD1. Trimming at V came to 2 bases and at J to 2 bases, leaving 8 bases not matched to a gene. The CDR3 totals 18 residues. Germline lookup yields CDR1 SGHTA and CDR2 FQGTGA. Here the CDR3 reads CASSLLGGQGVNTGELFF. The CDR3 nucleotides are TGTGCCAGCAGCTTACTCGGAGGACAGGGGGTCAACACCGGGGAGCTGTTTTTT.

This clone was observed a handful of times. The chain couples TRBV5-1 to TRBJ1-2, with D tentatively TRBD1 (5 bases). The V gene lost 0 bases and the J gene lost 4 bases, with 7 bases spanning the gap. This CDR3 is built from 13 residues. Germline V gene lookup returns CDR1 SGHRS and CDR2 YFSETQ. This CDR3 reads CASSLEQGYGYTF. The DNA for the CDR3 is TGCGCCAGCAGCTTGGAGCAGGGCTATGGCTACACCTTC.